Following are 17 T cell receptor beta chains from one sample sequenced in a study of tumor-infiltrating lymphocytes in primary liver carcinoma. Co-extraction of both nucleic acids (RNA and DNA) used roughly 18-32 mg of unsorted bulk tissue. Synthesis of TCR beta cDNA was carried out from 500 ng total RNA with a constant-region primer. A slightly modified ARM-PCR protocol with three nested multiplex PCR rounds produced these TCR beta libraries. The first two PCR rounds used TRBV1-TRBV30 primers with a Cbeta primer, around 10 cycles each. MiXCR, applied by TCRdb to the multiplex PCR reads, yields one record per CDR3 protein. The data contain more than 70,000 distinct CDR3 sequences, around 70% of them singletons. The specimen was liver tumor tissue from sampling region 1. Subset indicated: tumor region T1, superior pole. The receptor set was obtained from a man aged 40-49 years with primary liver carcinoma and hepatitis B virus infection.

This clonotype was picked up a small number of times. A much bigger clone sits one base away, suggesting this may be a read error. This sequence joins TRBV9 and TRBJ2-7, with 9 bases aligning to TRBD1. The CDR3 is 14 residues long. The germline V gene encodes CDR1 SGDLS and CDR2 YYNGEE. CDR3: CVSSPTGQGGEQYF. The CDR3 bases are TGTGTCAGCAGCCCGACGGGACAGGGTGGCGAGCAGTACTTC. Full variable domain (remainder filled in from reference TRBV9 and TRBJ2-7): DSGVTQTPKHLITATGQRVTLRCSPRSGDLSVYWYQQSLDQGLQFLIQYYNGEERAKGNILERFSAQQFPDLHSELNLSSLELGDSALYFCVSSPTGQGGEQYFGPGTRLTVT.

Comment on this clonotype: One end of the junction fails to match germline, which may point to a read error. The J gene is TRBJ2-7, the V gene TRBV12-3 or TRBV12-4, with a possible D match to TRBD2 (5 bases). This CDR3 spans 12 amino acids. The CDR3 nucleotides read TGTGCCAGCAATTTAGCCGCGGGCGAGCAATACTTC. This gives the protein CASNLAAGEQYF.

Regarding this clonotype: Given a much more abundant clone one base away, this may be a read error. V and J are TRBV6-4 and TRBJ2-1; no clear D. Trimming removed 2 bases at V and 10 bases at J, with 9 bases between. This CDR3 is 12 amino acids long. Germline CDR1 is MRHNA and CDR2 is SNTAGT. The DNA of the CDR3 is TGTGCCAGCAGTGACACAGACGGAGAGCAGTTCTTC. Translated: CASSDTDGEQFF.

V usage is TRBV28 and J usage is TRBJ2-7; 9 bases match TRBD1. V dropped 5 bases and J dropped 4; count of bases not matched to a gene: 18. In germline, CDR1 is MDHEN, CDR2 SYDVKM. This CDR3 is 18 amino acids long. The CDR3: CASSTTRDRVGYWYEQYF. The CDR3 DNA reads TGTGCCAGCAGTACTACCCGGGACAGGGTGGGGTATTGGTACGAGCAGTACTTC.

The chain has TRBV12-3 or TRBV12-4 and TRBJ1-1; D possibly corresponds to TRBD1 (6 bases). This CDR3 region has 14 residues. Trimming removed 9 bases from V and 6 bases from J, with 20 bases in between. For the CDR3, the DNA is TGTGCCAGTAGTCCCCAACAGGGTAACGCTGAAGCTTTCTTT. This codes for CASSPQQGNAEAFF.

In its sample, this clonotype was seen many times. The chain combines TRBV7-9 with TRBJ1-1; a possible D gene is TRBD1 (6 bases). V lost 7 bases to trimming and J lost 0 bases, with 9 bases between them. Germline V gene data show CDR1 as SEHNR and CDR2 as FQNEAQ (reference sequence). This CDR3 is 13 amino acids long. This CDR3 is CASKGHLNTEAFF. The DNA for the CDR3 is TGTGCCAGCAAGGGACACCTGAACACTGAAGCTTTCTTT. The full variable domain, in which reference TRBV7-9 and TRBJ1-1 provide the parts outside the CDR3, is DTGVSQNPRHKITKRGQNVTFRCDPISEHNRLYWYRQTLGQGPEFLTYFQNEAQLEKSRLLSDRFSAERPKGSFSTLEIQRTEQGDSAMYLCASKGHLNTEAFFGQGTRLTVV.

In regard to this clonotype: Being one base from a much bigger clone, this may be a read error. V gene TRBV7-9 combines with J gene TRBJ1-5, with a tentative D call TRBD1 (6 bases). CDR3 length: 13 amino acids. In germline, CDR1 is SEHNR, CDR2 FQNEAQ (reference sequence). The CDR3 sequence is CASSSWTDHPQHF. The CDR3 DNA reads as TGTGCCAGCAGCTCTTGGACAGATCATCCCCAGCATTTT.

This clonotype was picked up one time. The gene calls are TRBV5-4 and TRBJ2-1; 7 bases line up with TRBD2. From germline, CDR1 is SGHNT and CDR2 YYREEE (reference sequence). Losses at the gene ends were 6 bases for V and 0 bases for J; bases not matched to a gene: 9. CDR3 length: 16 residues. Here the CDR3 reads CASTLGGTSSYNEQFF. The CDR3 DNA reads as TGTGCCAGCACCCTGGGGGGGACGAGCTCCTACAATGAGCAGTTCTTC. Variable domain in full (rest from reference TRBV5-4 and TRBJ2-1): ETGVTQSPTHLIKTRGQQVTLRCSSQSGHNTVSWYQQALGQGPQFIFQYYREEENGRGNFPPRFSGLQFPNYSSELNVNALELDDSALYLCASTLGGTSSYNEQFFGPGTRLTVL.

In the case of this clonotype: A much larger clone is a single base away; this may be a read error. V usage is TRBV5-4 and J usage is TRBJ1-1, with no clear D. Trimming removed 0 bases from V and 7 bases from J, with 13 bases in between. The CDR3 consists of 14 residues. CDR1 and CDR2 (germline): SGHNT, YYREEE (reference sequence). The CDR3 nucleotides are TGTGCCAGCAGCTTGGATACGGAAGAGGGTGAAGCTTTCTTT. Amino acid sequence: CASSLDTEEGEAFF.

About this clonotype itself: One end of the junction does not line up with germline, which may come from a read error. The CDR3 here is CGSGFPGQLNNSPLHF. Written as DNA, the CDR3 is TGTGGCAGCGGCTTCCCAGGACAGCTAAATAATTCACCCCTCCACTTT. This chain links TRBV5-4 with TRBJ1-6; D possibly corresponds to TRBD1 (6 bases). The germline V gene has CDR1 SGHNT and CDR2 YYREEE (reference sequence). CDR3 length: 16 amino acids. The whole variable domain, remainder taken from reference TRBV5-4 and TRBJ1-6, is ETGVTQSPTHLIKTRGQQVTLRCSSQSGHNTVSWYQQALGQGPQFIFQYYREEENGRGNFPPRFSGLQFPNYSSELNVNALELDDSALYLCGSGFPGQLNNSPLHFGNGTRLTVT.

With respect to this clonotype: This CDR3 is missing its conserved last phenylalanine or tryptophan, likely due to a read error. The rearrangement joins TRBV14 to TRBJ2-1; maybe TRBD2 (5 bases). This CDR3 is 15 amino acids long. Per germline, CDR1 SGHDN and CDR2 FVKESK. CDR3 region: CVSSQDGSFYNEQFL. The CDR3 nucleotides read TGTGTCAGCAGCCAAGATGGGAGTTTCTACAATGAGCAGTTCCTC.

A remark on this clonotype: A read error may account for a junction end that differs from germline. The chain employs TRBV10-3 and TRBJ2-5; D remains unclear. This CDR3 region has 14 residues. The germline V gene has CDR1 ENHRY and CDR2 SYGVKD. Written as DNA, the CDR3 is TGTGCCATCAGTGAGTCATACAGCCAAGAGGCCCAGGACTTC. Translating it yields CAISESYSQEAQDF.

Turning to this clonotype: A read error may produce the germline difference seen at one junction end. The rearrangement links TRBV14 to TRBJ2-7; D gene ambiguous. Germline assignment: CDR1 SGHDN and CDR2 FVKESK. This CDR3 contains 15 residues. CDR3 bases: TGTGCCGGCAGCCAATATAGTGGGTTTACCTACGAGCAGTACTTC. As protein: CAGSQYSGFTYEQYF.

The rearrangement uses TRBV4-2 and TRBJ2-7, with D hard to call. The CDR3 runs to 14 residues. V lost 2 bases and J lost 3, with 11 bases in between. CDR1 and CDR2 from the germline V gene are LGHNA and YNFKEQ. As DNA, the CDR3 is TGTGCCAGCAGCCAAATAATGGGCGACTACGAGCAGTACTTC. Protein sequence: CASSQIMGDYEQYF.

This clonotype was recorded at least ten times. The chain carries TRBV5-4 and TRBJ1-5; 7 bases are a match to TRBD1. V dropped 0 bases and J dropped 2; count of bases not matched to a gene: 2. CDR3 length: 15 residues. Germline CDR1 SGHNT, CDR2 YYREEE (reference sequence). Here the CDR3 reads CASSLGTGGNQPQHF. The CDR3 nucleotides read TGTGCCAGCAGCTTGGGGACAGGAGGCAATCAGCCCCAGCATTTT.

The chain is built from TRBV11-2 and TRBJ1-1, with a weak D call TRBD1 (5 bases). V lost 5 bases, J lost 4 bases, and 23 bases lay in between. CDR1 and CDR2 (germline): SGHAT, FQNNGV. This CDR3 has 17 amino acids. The CDR3 spells CASSRMGGWGFVTEAFF. The CDR3, as DNA: TGTGCCAGCAGCCGAATGGGGGGATGGGGGTTCGTCACTGAAGCTTTCTTT.

This clonotype has at least ten counts. This chain uses TRBV10-3 with TRBJ2-5, with D perhaps TRBD1 (6 bases). Germline CDR1 and CDR2: ENHRY and SYGVKD. V dropped 3 bases and J dropped 2 bases, with 10 bases sitting between them. The CDR3 loop spans 14 amino acids. CDR3 sequence: CAISEQGLQETQYF. CDR3 nucleotide sequence: TGTGCCATCAGTGAACAGGGCCTTCAAGAGACCCAGTACTTC.